These T cell receptor beta chains were read from a single sample in a study of neurological immune-mediated disorders. One entry per CDR3 protein, called by TCRdb with MiXCR from the 5' RACE reads. This repertoire shows 35,000 or so distinct CDR3 sequences, less than 3.5% found once; its top ten account for roughly 8.2%. Sequencing was performed on PBMCs. These TCRs come from a woman in her sixties or seventies with multiple sclerosis. Each CDR3 is given with its conserved first and last residue. A D gene is named only where the DNA matches it firmly. Clone size is given for some rows only: seen once, a few or many times, or a class if the clone is expanded.

length: 17; V: TRBV5-1; D: -; J: TRBJ2-1; size: many; CDR3: CASSLSKGGDSYNEQFF; DNA: TGCGCCAGCAGCTTGTCCAAAGGGGGAGACTCCTACAATGAGCAGTTCTTC
length: 13; V: TRBV5-1; D: -; J: TRBJ1-1; size: few; CDR3: CASIGYRNTEAFF; DNA: TGCGCCAGCATTGGGTATAGGAACACTGAAGCTTTCTTT
length: 14; V: TRBV20-1; D: TRBD1; J: TRBJ2-3; size: many; CDR3: CSAATGQSTDTQYF; DNA: TGCAGTGCGGCGACGGGACAGTCCACAGATACGCAGTATTTT
length: 15; V: TRBV2; D: -; J: TRBJ1-4; size: many; CDR3: CASSGPTTTNEKLFF; DNA: TGTGCCAGCAGTGGCCCGACAACAACTAATGAAAAACTGTTTTTT
length: 15; V: TRBV2; D: -; J: TRBJ2-3; size: many; CDR3: CASSAQQAVTDTQYF; DNA: TGTGCCAGCAGCGCTCAACAGGCCGTCACAGATACGCAGTATTTT
length: 14; V: TRBV11-2; D: -; J: TRBJ2-1; size: medium-sized; CDR3: CASSLFRQNNEQFF; DNA: TGTGCCAGCAGCTTATTTAGGCAGAACAATGAGCAGTTCTTC
length: 17; V: TRBV7-9; D: -; J: TRBJ2-1; size: many; CDR3: CASSLQEAPSSYNEQFF; DNA: TGTGCCAGCAGCTTACAGGAGGCCCCTAGCTCCTACAATGAGCAGTTCTTC
length: 14; V: TRBV5-4; D: -; J: TRBJ1-4; size: -; CDR3: CASSGGGVGEKLFF; DNA: TGTGCCAGCAGCGGGGGGGGCGTTGGGGAAAAACTGTTTTTT
length: 14; V: TRBV3-1; D: TRBD1; J: TRBJ2-7; size: many; CDR3: CASSRTGNVGEQYF; DNA: TGTGCCAGCAGCCGGACAGGGAATGTAGGCGAGCAGTACTTC
length: 15; V: TRBV11-2; D: -; J: TRBJ1-6; size: many; CDR3: CASSLGLPEYSPLHF; DNA: TGTGCCAGCAGCTTAGGTTTGCCAGAGTATTCACCCCTCCACTTT
length: 15; V: TRBV5-1; D: -; J: TRBJ2-2; size: many; CDR3: CASSFAGKDTGELFF; DNA: TGCGCCAGCAGCTTCGCGGGCAAGGACACCGGGGAGCTGTTTTTT
length: 13; V: TRBV3-1; D: -; J: TRBJ2-7; size: many; CDR3: CASSQVSESAQYF; DNA: TGTGCCAGCAGCCAAGTTTCCGAATCCGCGCAGTACTTC
length: 16; V: TRBV12-3/TRBV12-4; D: -; J: TRBJ2-3; size: many; CDR3: CASSLFVRGSTDTQYF; DNA: TGTGCCAGCAGTTTATTCGTCAGGGGAAGCACAGATACGCAGTATTTT
length: 15; V: TRBV5-1; D: -; J: TRBJ2-7; size: many; CDR3: CASSLEGISYYEQYF; DNA: TGCGCCAGCAGCTTGGAGGGGATCTCCTACTACGAGCAGTACTTC
length: 13; V: TRBV5-1; D: -; J: TRBJ2-6; size: many; CDR3: CASHNSGANVLTF; DNA: TGCGCCAGCCACAATTCTGGGGCCAACGTCCTGACTTTC
length: 14; V: TRBV7-2; D: TRBD1; J: TRBJ2-7; size: many; CDR3: CASSLGQGSREQYF; DNA: TGTGCCAGCAGCTTAGGACAGGGGTCCCGGGAGCAGTACTTC
length: 16; V: TRBV7-2; D: -; J: TRBJ1-1; size: many; CDR3: CASSLVDLGLDSEAFF; DNA: TGTGCCAGCAGCTTAGTAGACCTGGGGCTGGACAGCGAAGCTTTCTTT
length: 15; V: TRBV5-1; D: -; J: TRBJ1-1; size: many; CDR3: CASSLVTLENTEAFF; DNA: TGCGCCAGCAGCTTGGTTACCCTGGAGAACACTGAAGCTTTCTTT
length: 14; V: TRBV18; D: -; J: TRBJ1-2; size: many; CDR3: CASSPFEGPYGYTF; DNA: TGTGCCAGCTCACCTTTTGAGGGTCCCTATGGCTACACCTTC
length: 14; V: TRBV5-1; D: -; J: TRBJ2-3; size: many; CDR3: CASSLVGGADTQYF; DNA: TGCGCCAGCAGCTTGGTGGGGGGCGCAGATACGCAGTATTTT
length: 16; V: TRBV11-2; D: TRBD2; J: TRBJ2-7; size: many; CDR3: CASSLPVGAGTYEQYF; DNA: TGTGCCAGCAGCTTACCGGTTGGAGCGGGGACCTACGAGCAGTACTTC
length: 15; V: TRBV4-2; D: TRBD2; J: TRBJ2-1; size: many; CDR3: CASSQDTSGDNEQFF; DNA: TGTGCCAGCAGCCAAGATACTAGCGGGGACAATGAGCAGTTCTTC